Sequencing of this T cell receptor (beta chain) was carried out in a study of blood T cell repertoires in COVID-19. On the study more broadly: The United States, Italy and Spain supplied acute and convalescent COVID-19 samples. PBMCs, B-cell-depleted T cells, or T cells were the source of the cDNA or gDNA that made up the material.

Authors' analysis steps: Estimated nucleated cell counts came from reference gene primer amplification. The assay was immunoSEQ multiplex PCR, and TCRdb's table has in-frame clones only and misses some. That table is the source of V, J and clone size, and D and trimming were worked out from the DNA. The data contain roughly 290,000 clones, approximately 86% of them singletons. The CDR3 has 15 amino acids. V lost 4 bases and J lost 2, with 13 bases in between. Germline assignment: CDR1 MNHEY and CDR2 SVGAGI. This sequence joins TRBV6-5 and TRBJ2-3, with D possibly matching TRBD1 (6 bases). The clonotype comes from a woman aged 45-65 years with active or convalescent COVID-19. Material for sequencing was peripheral blood. CDR3 DNA: TGTGCCAGCAGTTTAACAGGGCCTCTCACAGATACGCAGTATTTT. Translating gives CASSLTGPLTDTQYF.